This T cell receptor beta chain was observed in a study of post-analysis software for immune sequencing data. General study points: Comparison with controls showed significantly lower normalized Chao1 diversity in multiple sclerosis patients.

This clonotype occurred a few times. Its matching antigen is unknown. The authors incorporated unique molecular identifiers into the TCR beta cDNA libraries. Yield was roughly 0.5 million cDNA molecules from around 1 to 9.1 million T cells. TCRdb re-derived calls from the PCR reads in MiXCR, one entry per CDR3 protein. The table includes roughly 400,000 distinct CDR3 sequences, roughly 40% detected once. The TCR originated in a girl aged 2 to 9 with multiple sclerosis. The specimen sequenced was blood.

DNA for the CDR3: TGTGCCAGCAATCCTCGAGGACAGGGCGACTATGGCTACACCTTC. As protein: CASNPRGQGDYGYTF. The chain combines TRBV6-6 with TRBJ1-2; the match to TRBD1 covers 8 bases. This CDR3 contains 15 residues. The V segment lost 7 bases and the J segment 3 bases; nucleotides outside the gene matches: 10. The germline CDR1 and CDR2 sequences are MNHNY and SVGAGI (reference sequence).